The TCR beta chain under discussion was sequenced for a study of blood T cell repertoires in COVID-19. Original data processing: Estimation of nucleated cell counts was performed using reference gene primer amplification. The data were produced by immunoSEQ multiplex PCR, yet TCRdb's version contains in-frame clones alone and is incomplete. The V and J calls and clone size come from that table; D and trimming were worked out from the DNA. The table shows about 320,000 clones, with approximately 85% occurring only once. Trimming shortened V by 0 bases and J by 2 bases, and 5 bases separated the two germline ends. The CDR3 length is 14 residues. Germline V gene data show CDR1 as SGHRS and CDR2 as YFSETQ.

The V gene is TRBV5-1, the J gene TRBJ2-2; D remains unclear. Sequencing input: peripheral blood. The TCR comes from a human donor in a cohort sampled during active COVID-19. The CDR3 DNA reads as TGCGCCAGCAGCTTGGGCTACAACACCGGGGAGCTGTTTTTT. Residues: CASSLGYNTGELFF.